The rows below give T cell receptor beta chains drawn from one sample of a study of blood T cell repertoires in COVID-19. Sequenced by immunoSEQ multiplex PCR; TCRdb stores in-frame clones only, minus some. The table has 85,000 to 110,000 clones, 84% seen once; the top ten hold 13%. The sequencing input was peripheral blood. The receptor set was obtained from a human donor in a cohort sampled during active or convalescent COVID-19. The CDR3 runs from the conserved cysteine through the conserved F or W. Fields, in order: J gene, CDR3 length, V gene, clone size, D gene, CDR3 DNA, CDR3 protein. A D gene is named only where the DNA matches it firmly. Rows give clone size only sometimes, using once, few, many, or a class for an expanded clone.

j_gene: TRBJ2-3
len: 16
v_gene: TRBV10-3
abundance: NA
d_gene: TRBD1
CDR3nt: TGTGCCATCAGTGGGGACCGGGACAGCATTACAGATACGCAGTATTTT
CDR3aa: CAISGDRDSITDTQYF

j_gene: TRBJ1-2
len: 16
v_gene: TRBV4-2
abundance: NA
d_gene: NA
CDR3nt: TGTGCCAGCAGCCAAGATGGCACCCAGGGGAACTATGGCTACACCTTC
CDR3aa: CASSQDGTQGNYGYTF

j_gene: TRBJ1-6
len: 14
v_gene: TRBV18
abundance: NA
d_gene: NA
CDR3nt: TGTGCCAGCTCACGTGCCGGTCAGGGATTGTCCCTCCACTTT
CDR3aa: CASSRAGQGLSLHF

j_gene: TRBJ2-1
len: 16
v_gene: TRBV7-3
abundance: NA
d_gene: TRBD2
CDR3nt: TGTGCCAGCAGCTTAAGTAGCGGGGGATACTACAATGAGCAGTTCTTC
CDR3aa: CASSLSSGGYYNEQFF

j_gene: TRBJ2-3
len: 15
v_gene: TRBV14
abundance: once
d_gene: NA
CDR3nt: TGTGCCAGCAGCCAAGATCGGCAGGCTTGGGATACGCAGTATTTT
CDR3aa: CASSQDRQAWDTQYF

j_gene: TRBJ2-7
len: 13
v_gene: TRBV11-2
abundance: NA
d_gene: NA
CDR3nt: TGTGCCAGCAGCTTACGAAGGGGGAGCGAGCAGTACTTC
CDR3aa: CASSLRRGSEQYF

j_gene: TRBJ1-1
len: 12
v_gene: TRBV28
abundance: NA
d_gene: NA
CDR3nt: TGTGCCAGCAGTTTACACCCTCTCGGAGCTTTCTTT
CDR3aa: CASSLHPLGAFF

j_gene: TRBJ1-4
len: 15
v_gene: TRBV5-1
abundance: NA
d_gene: TRBD1
CDR3nt: TGCGCCAGCAGCTTGGCCCAGGGGGCCGGGGAAAAACTGTTTTTT
CDR3aa: CASSLAQGAGEKLFF

j_gene: TRBJ1-5
len: 16
v_gene: TRBV28
abundance: few
d_gene: TRBD1
CDR3nt: TGTGCCAGCAGAAGCGCCTCTTGGGGACAGGGTCAGCCCCAGCATTTT
CDR3aa: CASRSASWGQGQPQHF

j_gene: TRBJ2-1
len: 16
v_gene: TRBV18
abundance: NA
d_gene: NA
CDR3nt: TGTGCCAGCTCACCACCGGCCGCGGCCTCCTACAATGAGCAGTTCTTC
CDR3aa: CASSPPAAASYNEQFF

j_gene: TRBJ1-2
len: 16
v_gene: TRBV4-3
abundance: NA
d_gene: NA
CDR3nt: TGCGCCAGCAGCCAAGGAGGGGTTATGGGGGGCTATGGCTACACCTTC
CDR3aa: CASSQGGVMGGYGYTF

j_gene: TRBJ1-2
len: 13
v_gene: TRBV11-2
abundance: NA
d_gene: NA
CDR3nt: TGTGCCAGCAGCTTAGACAGGAACTATGGCTACACCTTC
CDR3aa: CASSLDRNYGYTF

j_gene: TRBJ2-3
len: 13
v_gene: TRBV11-3
abundance: NA
d_gene: TRBD2
CDR3nt: TGTGCCTCTAGGACTAGCGGCACAGATACGCAGTATTTT
CDR3aa: CASRTSGTDTQYF

j_gene: TRBJ2-3
len: 16
v_gene: TRBV19
abundance: NA
d_gene: TRBD2
CDR3nt: TGTGCCAGTAGTCCCGGACTAGCGGGGGGGACAGATACGCAGTATTTT
CDR3aa: CASSPGLAGGTDTQYF

j_gene: TRBJ1-5
len: 13
v_gene: TRBV28
abundance: NA
d_gene: NA
CDR3nt: TGTGCCAGCAGTTTACAGGGCAATCAGCCCCAGCATTTT
CDR3aa: CASSLQGNQPQHF

j_gene: TRBJ2-3
len: 15
v_gene: TRBV7-2
abundance: NA
d_gene: NA
CDR3nt: TGTGCCAGCAGCCCCACCGGGGGGCTCACAGATACGCAGTATTTT
CDR3aa: CASSPTGGLTDTQYF

j_gene: TRBJ1-6
len: 14
v_gene: TRBV27
abundance: NA
d_gene: NA
CDR3nt: TGTGCCAGCAGTTTTAGGACAGTAGGCTCACCCCTCCACTTT
CDR3aa: CASSFRTVGSPLHF

j_gene: TRBJ2-1
len: 15
v_gene: TRBV7-2
abundance: NA
d_gene: TRBD2
CDR3nt: TGTGCCAGCAGCTTAGTCGGACTAGGCTACAATGAGCAGTTCTTC
CDR3aa: CASSLVGLGYNEQFF